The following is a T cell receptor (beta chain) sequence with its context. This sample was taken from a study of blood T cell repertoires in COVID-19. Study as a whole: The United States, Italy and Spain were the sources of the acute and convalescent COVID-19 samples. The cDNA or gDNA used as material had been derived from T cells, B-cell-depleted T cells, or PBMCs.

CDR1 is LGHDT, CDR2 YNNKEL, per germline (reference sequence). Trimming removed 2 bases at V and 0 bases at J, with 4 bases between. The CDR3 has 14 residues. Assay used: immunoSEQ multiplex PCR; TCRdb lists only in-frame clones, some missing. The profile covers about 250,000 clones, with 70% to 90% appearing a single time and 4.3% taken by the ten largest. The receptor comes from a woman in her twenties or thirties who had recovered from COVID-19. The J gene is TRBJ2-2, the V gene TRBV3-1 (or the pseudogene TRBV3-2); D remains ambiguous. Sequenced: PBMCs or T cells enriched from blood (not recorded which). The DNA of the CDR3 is TGTGCCAGCAGCCAACAAACGAACACCGGGGAGCTGTTTTTT. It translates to CASSQQTNTGELFF.